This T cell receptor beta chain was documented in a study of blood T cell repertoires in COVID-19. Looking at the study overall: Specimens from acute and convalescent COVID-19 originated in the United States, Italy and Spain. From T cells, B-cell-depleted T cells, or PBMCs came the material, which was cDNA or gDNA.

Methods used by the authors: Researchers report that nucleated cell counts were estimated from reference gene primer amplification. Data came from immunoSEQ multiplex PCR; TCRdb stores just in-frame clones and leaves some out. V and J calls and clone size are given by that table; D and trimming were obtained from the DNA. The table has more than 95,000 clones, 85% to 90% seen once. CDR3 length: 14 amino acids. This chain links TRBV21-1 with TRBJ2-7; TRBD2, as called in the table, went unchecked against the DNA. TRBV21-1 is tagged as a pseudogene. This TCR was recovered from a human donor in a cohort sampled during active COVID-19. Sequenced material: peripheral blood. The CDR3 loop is CASTPGVSTYEQYF. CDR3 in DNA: TGTGCCAGCACCCCGGGGGTCTCAACCTACGAGCAGTACTTC.